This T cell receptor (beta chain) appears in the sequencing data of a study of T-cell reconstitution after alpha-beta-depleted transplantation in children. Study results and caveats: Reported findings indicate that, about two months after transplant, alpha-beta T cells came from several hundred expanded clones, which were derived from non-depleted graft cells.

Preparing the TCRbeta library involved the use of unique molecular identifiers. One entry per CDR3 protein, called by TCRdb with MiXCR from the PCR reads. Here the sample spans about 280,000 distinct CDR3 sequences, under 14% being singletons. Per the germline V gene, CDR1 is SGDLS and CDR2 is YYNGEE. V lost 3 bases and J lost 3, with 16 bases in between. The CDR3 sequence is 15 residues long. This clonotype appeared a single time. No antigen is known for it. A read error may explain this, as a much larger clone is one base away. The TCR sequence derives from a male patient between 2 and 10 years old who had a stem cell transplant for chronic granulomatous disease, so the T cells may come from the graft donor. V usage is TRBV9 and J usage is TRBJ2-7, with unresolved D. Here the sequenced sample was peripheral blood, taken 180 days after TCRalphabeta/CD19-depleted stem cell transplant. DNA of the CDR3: TGTGCCAGCAGCGCCGGACCCCTGTGGAGCTACGAGCAGTACTTC. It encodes CASSAGPLWSYEQYF.